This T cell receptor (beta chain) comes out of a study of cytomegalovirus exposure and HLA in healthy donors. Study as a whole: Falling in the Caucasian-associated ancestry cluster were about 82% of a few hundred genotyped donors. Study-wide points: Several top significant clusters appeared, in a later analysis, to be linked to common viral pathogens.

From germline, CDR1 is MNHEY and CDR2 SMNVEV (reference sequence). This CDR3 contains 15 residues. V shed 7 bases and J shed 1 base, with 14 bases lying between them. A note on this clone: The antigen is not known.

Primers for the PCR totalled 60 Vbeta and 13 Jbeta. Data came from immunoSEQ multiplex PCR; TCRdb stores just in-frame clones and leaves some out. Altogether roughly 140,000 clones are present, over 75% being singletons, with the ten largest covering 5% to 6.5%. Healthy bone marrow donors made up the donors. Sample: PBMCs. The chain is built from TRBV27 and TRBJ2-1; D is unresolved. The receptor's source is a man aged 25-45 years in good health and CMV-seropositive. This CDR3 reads CASTILGGSYNEQFF. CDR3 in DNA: TGTGCCAGCACCATCCTCGGCGGTTCCTACAATGAGCAGTTCTTC.